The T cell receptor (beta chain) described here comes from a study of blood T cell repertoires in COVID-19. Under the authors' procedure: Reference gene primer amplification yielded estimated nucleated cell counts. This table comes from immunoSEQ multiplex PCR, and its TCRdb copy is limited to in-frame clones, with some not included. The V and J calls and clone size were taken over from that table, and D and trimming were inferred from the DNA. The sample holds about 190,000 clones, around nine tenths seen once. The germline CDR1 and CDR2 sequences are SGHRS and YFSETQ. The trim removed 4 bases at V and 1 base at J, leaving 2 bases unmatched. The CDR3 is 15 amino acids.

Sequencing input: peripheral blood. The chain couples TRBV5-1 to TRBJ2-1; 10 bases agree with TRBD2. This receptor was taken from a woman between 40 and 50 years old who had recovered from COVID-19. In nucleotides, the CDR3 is TGCGCCAGCAGCCTAGCGGGAGATTCCTACAATGAGCAGTTCTTC. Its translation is CASSLAGDSYNEQFF.